The rows below give T cell receptor beta chains drawn from one sample of a study of identical twins. TCRdb re-derived calls from the 5' RACE reads in MiXCR, one entry per CDR3 protein. The repertoire has under 1 million distinct CDR3 sequences, 9% to 15% of them found once; the top ten carry under 2%. These data also formed part of another study, on yellow fever vaccine responses in identical twins.

Sample: PBMCs. The receptors stem from a woman between 18 and 29 years old in good health. Both conserved end residues are part of each CDR3. D genes are given only for firm matches. Clone size is given for some rows only: seen once, a few or many times, or a class if the clone is expanded.

v_call: TRBV10-3; j_call: TRBJ2-1; clone_size: few; d_call: TRBD2; cdr3_aa: CAISDGTSGGKSSYNEQFF; cdr3_nt: TGTGCCATCAGTGATGGGACTAGCGGGGGAAAGAGCTCCTACAATGAGCAGTTCTTC
v_call: TRBV28; j_call: TRBJ2-1; clone_size: few; d_call: TRBD2; cdr3_aa: CASSPAGARYNEQFF; cdr3_nt: TGTGCCAGCAGTCCAGCGGGGGCCCGCTACAATGAGCAGTTCTTC
v_call: TRBV6-5; j_call: TRBJ2-6; clone_size: NA; d_call: NA; cdr3_aa: CASSYSFRWSSGANVLTF; cdr3_nt: TGTGCCAGCAGTTACTCTTTCCGCTGGAGCTCTGGGGCCAACGTCCTGACTTTC
v_call: TRBV12-3/TRBV12-4; j_call: TRBJ2-1; clone_size: few; d_call: NA; cdr3_aa: CASSFGMSSYNEQFF; cdr3_nt: TGTGCCAGCAGTTTTGGGATGAGCTCCTACAATGAGCAGTTCTTC
v_call: TRBV14; j_call: TRBJ2-1; clone_size: few; d_call: NA; cdr3_aa: CASSQMLSNEQFF; cdr3_nt: TGTGCCAGCAGCCAGATGCTGAGCAATGAGCAGTTCTTC
v_call: TRBV6-2/TRBV6-3; j_call: TRBJ2-1; clone_size: NA; d_call: NA; cdr3_aa: CASTNRENEQFF; cdr3_nt: TGTGCCAGCACTAACAGGGAGAATGAGCAGTTCTTC
v_call: TRBV18; j_call: TRBJ1-5; clone_size: NA; d_call: NA; cdr3_aa: CASSPEDQPQHF; cdr3_nt: TGTGCCAGCTCACCGGAAGATCAGCCCCAGCATTTT
v_call: TRBV24-1; j_call: TRBJ1-5; clone_size: few; d_call: NA; cdr3_aa: CATSDPMEPQHF; cdr3_nt: TGTGCCACCAGTGATCCAATGGAACCCCAGCATTTT
v_call: TRBV5-5; j_call: TRBJ1-5; clone_size: many; d_call: NA; cdr3_aa: CASSVDHSNQPQHF; cdr3_nt: TGTGCCAGCAGCGTAGACCATAGCAATCAGCCCCAGCATTTT
v_call: TRBV7-2; j_call: TRBJ2-5; clone_size: NA; d_call: NA; cdr3_aa: CASSQRGGTPYF; cdr3_nt: TGTGCCAGCAGCCAGAGGGGGGGGACACCCTACTTC
v_call: TRBV2; j_call: TRBJ2-3; clone_size: NA; d_call: NA; cdr3_aa: CASGGSGAGTDTQYF; cdr3_nt: TGTGCCAGCGGAGGGTCAGGTGCGGGCACAGATACGCAGTATTTT
v_call: TRBV12-5; j_call: TRBJ2-2; clone_size: NA; d_call: NA; cdr3_aa: CASGRSGYTGELFF; cdr3_nt: TGTGCTAGTGGTCGATCGGGTTACACCGGGGAGCTGTTTTTT
v_call: TRBV7-9; j_call: TRBJ2-1; clone_size: once; d_call: TRBD2; cdr3_aa: CASSLSSPSGVNNEQFF; cdr3_nt: TGTGCCAGCAGCTTAAGCTCTCCTAGCGGGGTAAACAATGAGCAGTTCTTC
v_call: TRBV27; j_call: TRBJ1-2; clone_size: NA; d_call: NA; cdr3_aa: CASSLGDRDGYTF; cdr3_nt: TGTGCCAGCAGTTTGGGGGATCGGGATGGCTACACCTTC
v_call: TRBV4-1; j_call: TRBJ2-2; clone_size: many; d_call: NA; cdr3_aa: CASSPSIRGGAVVELFF; cdr3_nt: TGCGCCAGCAGCCCCTCAATTAGAGGGGGGGCGGTAGTTGAGCTGTTTTTT
v_call: TRBV5-1; j_call: TRBJ2-5; clone_size: NA; d_call: TRBD2; cdr3_aa: CASSFREGEETQYF; cdr3_nt: TGCGCCAGCAGCTTTCGGGAGGGGGAGGAGACCCAGTACTTC
v_call: TRBV7-9; j_call: TRBJ1-1; clone_size: NA; d_call: NA; cdr3_aa: CASSLLDKDTEAFF; cdr3_nt: TGTGCCAGCAGCTTATTAGACAAGGACACTGAAGCTTTCTTT
v_call: TRBV11-2; j_call: TRBJ2-5; clone_size: NA; d_call: NA; cdr3_aa: CASSPWGLQETQYF; cdr3_nt: TGTGCCAGCAGCCCCTGGGGTTTACAAGAGACCCAGTACTTC
v_call: TRBV28; j_call: TRBJ1-1; clone_size: NA; d_call: NA; cdr3_aa: CASSSGWVMNTEAFF; cdr3_nt: TGTGCCAGCAGTTCGGGCTGGGTAATGAACACTGAAGCTTTCTTT
v_call: TRBV18; j_call: TRBJ2-1; clone_size: many; d_call: NA; cdr3_aa: CASSPRDGSYNEQFF; cdr3_nt: TGTGCCAGCTCACCACGTGACGGTTCCTACAATGAGCAGTTCTTC
v_call: TRBV6-1; j_call: TRBJ2-1; clone_size: few; d_call: NA; cdr3_aa: CASSGFDNNEQFF; cdr3_nt: TGTGCCAGCAGTGGGTTCGACAACAATGAGCAGTTCTTC
v_call: TRBV6-2/TRBV6-3; j_call: TRBJ2-5; clone_size: NA; d_call: TRBD2; cdr3_aa: CASSSGLAVRETQYF; cdr3_nt: TGTGCCAGCAGTTCGGGACTAGCAGTTAGAGAGACCCAGTACTTC
v_call: TRBV3-1; j_call: TRBJ2-3; clone_size: many; d_call: TRBD2; cdr3_aa: CASSQYLAGVSDTQYF; cdr3_nt: TGTGCCAGCAGCCAATATCTAGCGGGGGTGTCAGATACGCAGTATTTT
v_call: TRBV6-6; j_call: TRBJ1-3; clone_size: NA; d_call: NA; cdr3_aa: CASRWESGNTIYF; cdr3_nt: TGTGCCAGCAGATGGGAGTCTGGAAACACCATATATTTT
v_call: TRBV7-8; j_call: TRBJ2-7; clone_size: NA; d_call: TRBD2; cdr3_aa: CASSPRGTSSYEQYF; cdr3_nt: TGTGCCAGCAGCCCTAGGGGGACTAGCTCCTACGAGCAGTACTTC
v_call: TRBV7-9; j_call: TRBJ2-1; clone_size: many; d_call: TRBD2; cdr3_aa: CASSLGVGGYNEQFF; cdr3_nt: TGTGCCAGCAGCTTAGGAGTGGGAGGGTACAATGAGCAGTTCTTC
v_call: TRBV25-1; j_call: TRBJ2-1; clone_size: few; d_call: NA; cdr3_aa: CASSESLDNEQFF; cdr3_nt: TGTGCCAGCAGTGAAAGTCTCGACAATGAGCAGTTCTTC
v_call: TRBV28; j_call: TRBJ2-1; clone_size: NA; d_call: TRBD1; cdr3_aa: CASGDRRYNEQFF; cdr3_nt: TGTGCCAGCGGGGACAGGAGATACAATGAGCAGTTCTTC
v_call: TRBV19; j_call: TRBJ1-1; clone_size: NA; d_call: NA; cdr3_aa: CASSIESWGLTEAFF; cdr3_nt: TGTGCCAGTAGTATAGAGAGTTGGGGTCTAACTGAAGCTTTCTTT
v_call: TRBV12-3/TRBV12-4; j_call: TRBJ1-1; clone_size: few; d_call: NA; cdr3_aa: CASSPSPGREGNTEAFF; cdr3_nt: TGTGCCAGCAGTCCATCCCCGGGCAGGGAGGGGAACACTGAAGCTTTCTTT
v_call: TRBV5-1; j_call: TRBJ2-5; clone_size: few; d_call: NA; cdr3_aa: CASSFRIGLSQETQYF; cdr3_nt: TGCGCCAGCAGCTTCCGAATAGGATTATCCCAAGAGACCCAGTACTTC
v_call: TRBV3-1; j_call: TRBJ2-3; clone_size: many; d_call: TRBD2; cdr3_aa: CASSQDAGEADTQYF; cdr3_nt: TGTGCCAGCAGCCAAGATGCGGGGGAGGCGGATACGCAGTATTTT
v_call: TRBV9; j_call: TRBJ2-1; clone_size: few; d_call: TRBD1; cdr3_aa: CASSPFSGTGDNEQFF; cdr3_nt: TGTGCCAGCAGCCCATTCTCCGGGACAGGGGACAATGAGCAGTTCTTC
v_call: TRBV3-1; j_call: TRBJ1-2; clone_size: many; d_call: NA; cdr3_aa: CASSQGLNDGYTF; cdr3_nt: TGTGCCAGCAGCCAAGGTTTGAACGATGGCTACACCTTC
v_call: TRBV20-1; j_call: TRBJ1-1; clone_size: once; d_call: NA; cdr3_aa: CSARDLNPNTEAFF; cdr3_nt: TGCAGTGCTAGAGATTTGAACCCAAACACTGAAGCTTTCTTT
v_call: TRBV5-1; j_call: TRBJ2-2; clone_size: NA; d_call: NA; cdr3_aa: CASSTGSRELFF; cdr3_nt: TGCGCCAGCAGCACAGGCTCCAGGGAGCTGTTTTTT
v_call: TRBV15; j_call: TRBJ2-3; clone_size: NA; d_call: NA; cdr3_aa: CATSTRLGTDTQYF; cdr3_nt: TGTGCCACCAGCACCCGACTCGGGACAGATACGCAGTATTTT
v_call: TRBV7-8; j_call: TRBJ2-1; clone_size: NA; d_call: TRBD2; cdr3_aa: CASSLGRSASGGAYGQFF; cdr3_nt: TGTGCCAGCAGCTTAGGTCGGTCTGCTAGCGGGGGGGCCTATGGGCAGTTCTTC
v_call: TRBV27; j_call: TRBJ2-1; clone_size: NA; d_call: TRBD2; cdr3_aa: CASSLSSGGNYNEQFF; cdr3_nt: TGTGCCAGCAGTTTATCGAGCGGGGGGAACTACAATGAGCAGTTCTTC
v_call: TRBV6-2/TRBV6-3; j_call: TRBJ2-7; clone_size: many; d_call: TRBD2; cdr3_aa: CASSYSLAGDNEQYF; cdr3_nt: TGTGCCAGCAGTTACTCGCTAGCGGGAGACAACGAGCAGTACTTC
v_call: TRBV7-9; j_call: TRBJ2-7; clone_size: NA; d_call: NA; cdr3_aa: CASSSRQTTTYEQYF; cdr3_nt: TGTGCCAGCAGCTCGAGACAGACAACCACCTACGAGCAGTACTTC
v_call: TRBV20-1; j_call: TRBJ2-5; clone_size: NA; d_call: NA; cdr3_aa: CSGNRAQPGETQYF; cdr3_nt: TGCAGCGGGAACCGGGCCCAGCCTGGAGAGACCCAGTACTTC
v_call: TRBV20-1; j_call: TRBJ1-5; clone_size: NA; d_call: NA; cdr3_aa: CSAPQGNQPQHF; cdr3_nt: TGCAGTGCTCCACAAGGGAATCAGCCCCAGCATTTT
v_call: TRBV12-3/TRBV12-4; j_call: TRBJ2-3; clone_size: few; d_call: TRBD2; cdr3_aa: CASTRAGGPPDTQYF; cdr3_nt: TGTGCCAGCACGAGGGCGGGAGGGCCTCCGGATACGCAGTATTTT